The 21 T cell receptor beta chains given below trace back to one sample, sequenced in a study of T-cell reconstitution after alpha-beta-depleted transplantation in children listed by TCRdb under 2016. Libraries were prepared through PCR. TCRdb shows the sequencer as Illumina HiSeq 2500. Molecular barcoding was employed in the preparation of TCR libraries, with unique molecular identifiers being used to normalize TCRbeta repertoire quantification. TCRdb reprocessing: public reads trimmed at Q25 with fastp, clones called with MiXCR, in-frame beta chains kept. Under each unique CDR3 protein, matching rows form one entry showing the most common genes and DNA. The sample table contains 420,000 or so distinct CDR3 sequences; only one count was recorded for around 9.9% of them. The ten largest clones take up roughly 5.1% of the sample. The sample in question was PBMCs from the stem cell graft donor, obtained from the stem cell graft. Every receptor here comes from a human donor who donated a stem cell graft to a child with acute myeloid leukemia.

The sample holds a few counts of this clonotype. The rearrangement uses TRBV12-3 or TRBV12-4 and TRBJ1-1; D unclear. The germline V and J ends were trimmed by 2 bases and 1 base, with 8 bases remaining between them. The CDR3 is 14 amino acids. The CDR3, as DNA: TGTGCCAGCAGTTTACCCTCGCAGAACACTGAAGCTTTCTTT. Protein sequence: CASSLPSQNTEAFF.

The rearrangement links TRBV5-1 to TRBJ2-5; 11 bases fit TRBD2. CDR1 and CDR2 (germline): SGHRS, YFSETQ. The CDR3 covers 16 residues. V was pared by 3 bases and J by 5 bases, with 9 bases of the junction left unmatched. CDR3 protein: CASSWNSGGARETQYF. For the CDR3, the DNA is TGCGCCAGCAGCTGGAATAGCGGGGGGGCGCGGGAGACCCAGTACTTC. The full variable domain, completed using reference TRBV5-1 and TRBJ2-5, is KAGVTQTPRYLIKTRGQQVTLSCSPISGHRSVSWYQQTPGQGLQFLFEYFSETQRNKGNFPGRFSGRQFSNSRSEMNVSTLELGDSALYLCASSWNSGGARETQYFGPGTRLLVL.

This chain links TRBV20-1 with TRBJ2-3; 10 bases are shared with TRBD2. This CDR3 is built from 14 residues. In germline, CDR1 is DFQATT, CDR2 SNEGSKA (reference sequence). After removal of 8 bases from V and 0 bases from J, the junction contained 5 bases not matched to a gene. CDR3 loop: CSLLAGASTDTQYF. The CDR3 nucleotides are TGCAGTCTTCTAGCGGGAGCAAGCACAGATACGCAGTATTTT.

The chain couples TRBV5-1 to TRBJ1-2; no definite D call. CDR1 is SGHRS and CDR2 is YFSETQ in the germline V gene. The CDR3 totals 14 residues. V was cut by 2 bases and J by 6 bases, with 14 bases left in between. The CDR3 spells CASSFRQGTDGYTF. In nucleotides, the CDR3 is TGCGCCAGCAGCTTTCGACAAGGAACAGATGGCTACACCTTC. The full variable domain, rest sourced from reference TRBV5-1 and TRBJ1-2, is KAGVTQTPRYLIKTRGQQVTLSCSPISGHRSVSWYQQTPGQGLQFLFEYFSETQRNKGNFPGRFSGRQFSNSRSEMNVSTLELGDSALYLCASSFRQGTDGYTFGSGTRLTVV.

This rearrangement joins TRBV20-1 to TRBJ2-1; D may be TRBD1 or TRBD2 (6 bases each). CDR3 size: 13 residues. Germline V gene data show CDR1 as DFQATT and CDR2 as SNEGSKA (reference sequence). Between the trimmed V and J ends, which lost 2 bases and 5 bases, there was a span of 10 bases. The CDR3 region is CSARKGGNNEQFF. The CDR3 nucleotides are TGCAGTGCTAGAAAGGGGGGAAACAATGAGCAGTTCTTC.

V and J are TRBV3-1 and TRBJ2-1; D is tentatively TRBD1 or TRBD2 (5 bases each). V was clipped by 4 bases and J by 9 bases, with 19 bases between them. The CDR3 sequence is 15 residues long. Germline CDR1 reads LGHDT; CDR2 reads YNNKEL (reference sequence). The CDR3 nucleotides are TGTGCCAGCAGCCCAGGGTGGGCGCTAGAGGGTGAGCAGTTCTTC. It translates to CASSPGWALEGEQFF.

The chain carries TRBV6-5 and TRBJ2-7, with 9 bases identical to TRBD2. CDR1 MNHEY and CDR2 SVGAGI come from the germline V gene. J lost 3 bases, V lost 2 bases, and 5 bases had no gene match. This CDR3 is 15 amino acids long. Written as DNA, the CDR3 is TGTGCCAGCAGTTACCGAGCGGGGGGCTTCTACGAGCAGTACGTC. Translated: CASSYRAGGFYEQYV.

V is TRBV29-1 and J is TRBJ2-2; possible D gene TRBD1, 5 bases. The V and J ends lost 7 bases and 5 bases respectively, with 14 bases between them. This CDR3 comprises 13 residues. CDR1 is SQVTM and CDR2 is ANQGSEA in the germline V gene. CDR3 coding DNA: TGCAGCGCCACGACAGAATGGACCGGGGAGCTGTTTTTT. Its protein product is CSATTEWTGELFF.

This chain joins TRBV15 and TRBJ2-1, with D possibly matching TRBD2 (6 bases). The CDR3 contains 15 residues. V lost 8 bases and J 6 bases, leaving 20 bases between the germline ends. Germline lookup yields CDR1 LNHNV and CDR2 YYDKDF (reference sequence). The CDR3 is CATGGRLVGGNEQFF. Here the CDR3 DNA reads TGTGCCACCGGGGGGAGGTTGGTCGGGGGCAATGAGCAGTTCTTC.

The table lists this clonotype with many counts. Written as DNA, the CDR3 is TGCGCCAGCAGCTGGGGTCCAGACAATGAGCAGTTCTTC. This encodes CASSWGPDNEQFF. V gene TRBV5-1 combines with J gene TRBJ2-1; D is uncertain. CDR1 and CDR2 (germline): SGHRS, YFSETQ. The V and J ends lost 3 bases and 5 bases respectively, with 9 bases between them. The CDR3 is 13 residues long.

In its sample, this clonotype was seen a few times. The chain employs TRBV20-1 and TRBJ2-6; D uncertain. From germline, CDR1 is DFQATT and CDR2 SNEGSKA (reference sequence). Trimming took 6 bases from V and 4 from J, leaving 7 bases between them. This CDR3 is 12 amino acids long. The CDR3 DNA reads TGCAGTGCCTCTTGGGGGGCCAACGTCCTGACTTTC. It translates to CSASWGANVLTF.

CDR3 sequence (DNA): TGTGCCAGCAGCCCGCAGGCAGGGTTGCGAGAGACCCAGTACTTC. Protein sequence: CASSPQAGLRETQYF. This chain uses TRBV7-2 with TRBJ2-5; a weak D match, TRBD1 (5 bases). The germline V and J ends were trimmed by 5 bases and 4 bases, with 17 bases remaining between them. There are 15 residues in the CDR3. Germline V gene data show CDR1 as SGHTA and CDR2 as FQGNSA.

This clonotype was detected only a few times. The chain has TRBV7-8 and TRBJ2-2, with 7 bases lining up with TRBD1. Germline CDR1 is SGHVS and CDR2 is FQNEAQ. J lost 4 bases, V lost 0 bases, and 2 bases had no gene match. CDR3 size: 15 residues. The CDR3 DNA reads as TGTGCCAGCAGCTTAGCACAGGGGTCCACCGGGGAGCTGTTTTTT. Amino acids: CASSLAQGSTGELFF.

J is TRBJ2-1 and V is TRBV28, with 9 bases aligning to TRBD1. The V and J ends lost 5 bases and 5 bases, in that order; junction bases with no gene match: 10. CDR1 is MDHEN and CDR2 is SYDVKM in the germline V gene. CDR3 length: 16 amino acids. Written as DNA, the CDR3 is TGTGCCAGCAGTAATCCGGGACAGGGTATCGACAATGAGCAGTTCTTC. It encodes CASSNPGQGIDNEQFF.

This sequence joins TRBV19 and TRBJ1-5; no reliable D call. CDR3 size: 12 residues. V was clipped by 3 bases and J by 7 bases, with 7 bases between them. Germline V lookup: CDR1 LNHDA, CDR2 SQIVND (reference sequence). CDR3 loop: CASSIRGQPQHF. DNA for the CDR3: TGTGCCAGTAGTATCCGGGGACAGCCCCAGCATTTT. Using reference TRBV19 and TRBJ1-5 for the parts outside the CDR3, the full variable domain is DGGITQSPKYLFRKEGQNVTLSCEQNLNHDAMYWYRQDPGQGLRLIYYSQIVNDFQKGDIAEGYSVSREKKESFPLTVTSAQKNPTAFYLCASSIRGQPQHFGDGTRLSIL.

This clonotype came up many times. The V call is TRBV5-1, the J call TRBJ2-3; D unclear. Germline assignment: CDR1 SGHRS and CDR2 YFSETQ. V lost 1 base to trimming and J lost 2 bases, with 11 bases between them. CDR3 length equals 15 residues. The CDR3 region is CASSLSPHNTDTQYF. The CDR3 bases are TGCGCCAGCAGCTTGAGTCCCCACAACACAGATACGCAGTATTTT.

At least ten counts were recorded for this clonotype. This chain connects TRBV20-1 to TRBJ2-2, with D possibly TRBD2 on 6 matching bases. Germline V CDR1 and CDR2: DFQATT, SNEGSKA (reference sequence). CDR3 length equals 15 residues. The ends were cut back, 6 bases at V and 0 bases at J, with 14 bases in the middle. CDR3 protein: CSAPGSLSNTGELFF. CDR3 nucleotide sequence: TGCAGTGCCCCCGGGAGCCTTTCGAACACCGGGGAGCTGTTTTTT.

This clonotype has a handful of counts. V and J are TRBV10-3 and TRBJ2-7; TRBD2 might be the D (7 bases). Germline V gene sequence: CDR1 ENHRY, CDR2 SYGVKD. Trimming removed 10 bases from V and 0 bases from J, with 16 bases in between. The CDR3 covers 14 residues. Here the CDR3 reads CATTGGTLSYEQYF. The DNA of the CDR3 is TGTGCCACCACGGGGGGCACCCTCTCCTACGAGCAGTACTTC.

In its sample, this clonotype was seen many times. The chain employs TRBV4-2 and TRBJ2-5; 10 nucleotides align to TRBD1. This CDR3 has 17 amino acids. V gave up 1 base and J gave up 2 bases; unmatched junction bases: 7. From germline, CDR1 is LGHNA and CDR2 YNFKEQ. CDR3 loop: CASSQGQGARGQETQYF. DNA for the CDR3: TGTGCCAGCAGCCAAGGACAGGGGGCGAGAGGGCAAGAGACCCAGTACTTC.

This clonotype was seen at least ten times. The J gene is TRBJ1-2, the V gene TRBV5-1; no clear D. CDR1 and CDR2 from the germline V gene are SGHRS and YFSETQ. Trimming stripped 4 bases from V and 5 bases from J, with 15 bases between. The CDR3 is made up of 14 amino acids. The CDR3 loop is CASSDSGLLYGYTF. The CDR3 region has the DNA TGCGCCAGCAGCGACTCAGGACTCTTATATGGCTACACCTTC.

This clonotype was seen only once. This chain uses TRBV3-1 with TRBJ2-7; D ambiguous. Trimming shortened V by 1 base and J by 7 bases, and 20 bases separated the two germline ends. Looked up from germline, CDR1 is LGHDT and CDR2 is YNNKEL (reference sequence). This CDR3 contains 16 residues. CDR3 DNA: TGTGCCAGCAGCCAAGGTCGTTTTGGCCCGATGGAAGAGCAGTACGTC. Its protein product is CASSQGRFGPMEEQYV.